One and the same sample provided the 23 T cell receptor beta chains below, sequenced in a study of response to subunit inactivated influenza vaccine. TCRdb analysed the RT-PCR reads with MiXCR anew, one entry per CDR3 protein. The profile shows approximately 700,000 distinct CDR3 sequences, more than 11% of them singletons. The specimen comprised PBMCs from blood, sampled roughly 2 weeks before vaccination. These TCRs come from a man over 45 who received an inactivated influenza vaccine.

The chain combines TRBV6-2 or TRBV6-3 with TRBJ2-4; D is uncertain. The CDR3 is 14 amino acids. Deletions cut 0 bases from V and 7 bases from J, with 10 bases between. From germline, CDR1 is MNHEY and CDR2 SVGEGT. The DNA for the CDR3 is TGTGCCAGCAGTTACTCCTCAGGAAGGAACATTCAGTACTTC. It specifies CASSYSSGRNIQYF.

This chain joins TRBV5-1 and TRBJ2-3; 10 bases fit TRBD2. The CDR3 covers 17 residues. Trimming removed 3 bases from V and 4 bases from J; junction bases left unmatched: 11. Per germline, CDR1 SGHRS and CDR2 YFSETQ. CDR3 sequence: CASSSAPLAGVADTQYF. Here the CDR3 DNA reads TGCGCCAGCAGCTCCGCACCTCTAGCGGGAGTAGCAGATACGCAGTATTTT.

V usage is TRBV28 and J usage is TRBJ2-7; the D gene is possibly TRBD1 (5 bases). V lost 2 bases and J 6 bases, leaving 23 bases between the germline ends. The germline gives CDR1 MDHEN, CDR2 SYDVKM. The CDR3 has 17 amino acids. CDR3 coding DNA: TGTGCCAGCAGTTTAGGAACCCAGGGTCTTAACCCAATCGAGCAGTACTTC. Residues: CASSLGTQGLNPIEQYF.

The chain uses TRBV5-6 and TRBJ2-3; D not resolved. Trimming pared 4 bases from V and 6 bases from J, leaving 9 bases between. The length of the CDR3 is 12 residues. Germline V gene lookup returns CDR1 SGHDT and CDR2 YYEEEE. The DNA of the CDR3 is TGTGCCAGCAGCATACTGCCGGATACGCAGTATTTT. This sequence encodes CASSILPDTQYF.

This clonotype was detected a few times. The genes are TRBV7-9 and TRBJ2-7, with D hard to call. The germline V and J ends were trimmed by 1 base and 4 bases, with 5 bases remaining between them. There are 12 residues in the CDR3. Germline V gene lookup returns CDR1 SEHNR and CDR2 FQNEAQ (reference sequence). In nucleotides, the CDR3 is TGTGCCAGCAGCTTAGTTAAGTACGAGCAGTACTTC. Encoded protein: CASSLVKYEQYF.

This clonotype was seen a handful of times. This chain links TRBV12-3 or TRBV12-4 with TRBJ2-7; 11 bases map to TRBD2. The junction had 7 bases not matched to a gene; V was cut back by 5 bases and J by 1 base. CDR3 length: 16 amino acids. The CDR3 reads CASSATGTSGSYEQYF. In DNA, the CDR3 is TGTGCCAGCAGTGCCACCGGGACTAGCGGTTCCTACGAGCAGTACTTC.

The chain links TRBV5-5 to TRBJ1-1; D ambiguous. Trimming shortened V by 0 bases and J by 0 bases, and 12 bases separated the two germline ends. Looked up from germline, CDR1 is SGHKS and CDR2 is YYEKEE (reference sequence). The CDR3 totals 16 residues. The CDR3 bases are TGTGCCAGCAGCTTGGGTCAGCATCCCATGAACACTGAAGCTTTCTTT. This translates into CASSLGQHPMNTEAFF.

The table lists this clonotype with a few counts. This chain links TRBV6-5 with TRBJ2-2, with D unresolved. V shed 4 bases and J shed 4 bases, with 16 bases lying between them. The CDR3 runs to 16 residues. The germline gives CDR1 MNHEY, CDR2 SVGAGI. The CDR3 region is CASSSPDYLPTGELFF. CDR3 nucleotide sequence: TGTGCCAGCAGTTCCCCCGATTACCTACCCACCGGGGAGCTGTTTTTT.

The chain joins TRBV29-1 to TRBJ1-3; D is possibly TRBD1 (5 bases). The CDR3 contains 13 residues. V was clipped by 5 bases and J by 2 bases, with 10 bases between them. Germline CDR1 and CDR2: SQVTM and ANQGSEA. The CDR3 is CSVFTGAGNTIYF. CDR3 nucleotides: TGCAGCGTTTTTACAGGAGCTGGAAACACCATATATTTT.

This clonotype was observed a few times. The rearrangement uses TRBV2 and TRBJ1-5; no clear D. This CDR3 spans 15 amino acids. Per germline, CDR1 SNHLY and CDR2 FYNNEI. Trimming removed 0 bases from V and 7 bases from J, with 13 bases in between. The CDR3 region has the DNA TGTGCCAGCAGTGAAGCGCGGTACCTGGGGCAGCCCCAGCATTTT. Residues: CASSEARYLGQPQHF.

This clonotype came up a few times. The genes are TRBV9 and TRBJ2-2; 10 bases match TRBD1. In germline, CDR1 is SGDLS, CDR2 YYNGEE. The CDR3 is made up of 16 amino acids. V dropped 3 bases and J dropped 4; count of bases not matched to a gene: 6. The CDR3 DNA follows: TGTGCCAGCAGCGCCCCCAGGGACAGGGGCACCGGGGAGCTGTTTTTT. Protein sequence: CASSAPRDRGTGELFF. Full variable domain (missing parts from reference TRBV9 and TRBJ2-2): DSGVTQTPKHLITATGQRVTLRCSPRSGDLSVYWYQQSLDQGLQFLIQYYNGEERAKGNILERFSAQQFPDLHSELNLSSLELGDSALYFCASSAPRDRGTGELFFGEGSRLTVL.

In this sample, this clonotype turned up a few times. V and J are TRBV12-3 or TRBV12-4 and TRBJ2-1, with 9 positions matching TRBD2. The V segment lost 4 bases and the J segment 5 bases; nucleotides outside the gene matches: 9. The CDR3 spans 16 residues. The DNA of the CDR3 is TGTGCCAGCAGTTCTTTTAGCGGGAGTTCCGACAATGAGCAGTTCTTC. Its translation: CASSSFSGSSDNEQFF.

The V call is TRBV28, the J call TRBJ2-2; no firm D call. V shed 5 bases and J shed 7 bases, with 14 bases lying between them. This CDR3 comprises 14 residues. Germline CDR1 is MDHEN and CDR2 is SYDVKM. The CDR3 here is CASSPSGFYGELFF. CDR3 DNA sequence: TGTGCCAGCAGTCCTTCCGGGTTCTACGGGGAGCTGTTTTTT.

The chain links TRBV20-1 to TRBJ2-5; 9 nucleotides line up with TRBD2. Germline V gene sequence: CDR1 DFQATT, CDR2 SNEGSKA (reference sequence). The CDR3 spans 16 residues. After removal of 0 bases from V and 4 bases from J, the junction contained 9 bases not matched to a gene. Here the CDR3 reads CSARDRLAGSPETQYF. The CDR3 region has the DNA TGCAGTGCTAGAGATCGGCTAGCGGGATCACCAGAGACCCAGTACTTC.

This clonotype was seen a handful of times. V usage is TRBV5-1 and J usage is TRBJ2-3; tentatively, D is TRBD2 (5 bases). Trimming took off 5 bases at V and 1 base at J, with 5 bases between the two ends. Per germline, CDR1 SGHRS and CDR2 YFSETQ. This CDR3 has 12 amino acids. The CDR3 DNA reads as TGCGCCAGCAGGGAGGGCACAGATACGCAGTATTTT. Translated, it gives CASREGTDTQYF.

The chain has TRBV12-3 or TRBV12-4 and TRBJ2-3, with 12 nucleotides matching TRBD2. The CDR3 runs to 16 residues. The V and J ends lost 3 bases and 5 bases, in that order; junction bases with no gene match: 6. CDR3 coding DNA: TGTGCCAGCAGTTTCGCTAGCGGGAGGGCAATAGATACGCAGTATTTT. The encoded protein is CASSFASGRAIDTQYF.

This clonotype has more than one count but fewer than ten. This rearrangement joins TRBV11-2 to TRBJ2-2; TRBD1 is a possible D gene (6 bases). Germline V gene lookup returns CDR1 SGHAT and CDR2 FQNNGV. This CDR3 is 14 amino acids long. Deletions cut 6 bases from V and 6 bases from J, with 14 bases between. The CDR3 DNA reads as TGTGCCAGCAGGGGAATGGACAGCCCCGGGGAGCTGTTTTTT. This translates into CASRGMDSPGELFF.

V gene TRBV11-2 combines with J gene TRBJ2-7; weak D call: TRBD1 (6 bases). CDR3 length: 13 amino acids. CDR1 and CDR2 (germline): SGHAT, FQNNGV. V lost 4 bases, J lost 6 bases, and 13 bases lay in between. The CDR3 protein is CASSSNRVGEQYF. The CDR3 DNA is TGTGCCAGCAGCTCGAACAGGGTCGGCGAGCAGTACTTC.

This chain joins TRBV20-1 and TRBJ2-7; D is undetermined. The CDR3 contains 14 residues. Looked up from germline, CDR1 is DFQATT and CDR2 is SNEGSKA (reference sequence). V shed 6 bases and J shed 0 bases, with 15 bases lying between them. Here the CDR3 reads CSARHPENSYEQYF. CDR3 nucleotides: TGCAGTGCCCGCCACCCCGAAAACTCCTACGAGCAGTACTTC.

This clonotype showed up just a few times. The chain links TRBV5-6 to TRBJ2-7; possibly TRBD1 for D (5 bases). The CDR3 has 15 amino acids. Germline lookup yields CDR1 SGHDT and CDR2 YYEEEE. V lost 3 bases to trimming and J lost 3 bases, with 16 bases between them. CDR3 coding DNA: TGTGCCAGCAGCTCGGGTCTCAGGACATTCTACGAGCAGTACTTC. It translates to CASSSGLRTFYEQYF.

The rearrangement joins TRBV20-1 to TRBJ1-2; the D is unclear. This CDR3 region has 15 residues. CDR1 and CDR2 from the germline V gene are DFQATT and SNEGSKA (reference sequence). Trimming shortened V by 0 bases and J by 2 bases, and 13 bases separated the two germline ends. The CDR3 nucleotides read TGCAGTGCTAGAGATGTTCTCGGAAAAAACTATGGCTACACCTTC. Protein sequence: CSARDVLGKNYGYTF.

This clonotype was counted a few times. The rearrangement joins TRBV6-6 to TRBJ2-5, with TRBD1 identical over 7 bases. This CDR3 region has 13 residues. The junction had 15 bases not matched to a gene; V was cut back by 7 bases and J by 13 bases. Germline assignment: CDR1 MNHNY and CDR2 SVGAGI (reference sequence). The CDR3: CASTQGQARAGYF. DNA for the CDR3: TGTGCCAGCACCCAAGGACAGGCCCGAGCCGGGTACTTC.

This clonotype appeared many times. This chain joins TRBV5-1 and TRBJ2-1; D is undetermined. CDR1 and CDR2 (germline): SGHRS, YFSETQ. This CDR3 is 16 amino acids long. Deletions cut 1 base from V and 9 bases from J, with 20 bases between. The CDR3 region has the DNA TGCGCCAGCAGCTTGATTGGGATACTTACAAGTGGTGAGCAGTTCTTC. Translation: CASSLIGILTSGEQFF.